The source of this TCR beta chain is a study of patients and donors after allogeneic stem cell transplantation. Trimming pared 0 bases from V and 5 bases from J, leaving 17 bases between. The CDR3 contains 15 residues. CDR1 is DFQATT and CDR2 is SNEGSKA in the germline V gene (reference sequence). TCRdb recomputed calls from the RT-PCR reads with MiXCR, one row per CDR3 protein. The table records approximately 410,000 distinct CDR3 sequences, 15% to 20% of them present only once. Sequencing was carried out using blood, either unsorted or a sorted T cell fraction (not recorded which). The rearrangement uses TRBV20-1 and TRBJ2-7; D possibly corresponds to TRBD1 (6 bases). The clonotype was recovered from a human donor who was either an allogeneic HSCT recipient or a stem cell or donor lymphocyte infusion donor (not recorded which). It is not recorded whose cells these are; they may come from a transplant donor. CDR3 nucleotides: TGCAGTGCTAGAGATCTTAGACAGGCTACGCACGAGCAGTACTTC. Translated, it gives CSARDLRQATHEQYF.